This T cell receptor (beta chain) is from a study of Graves' ophthalmopathy and Graves' hyperthyroidism. CDR1 is MDHEN, CDR2 SYDVKM, per germline. The V end lost 3 bases, the J end lost 5 bases, and 1 base lay between the germline ends. This CDR3 contains 10 residues. This clonotype qualifies as medium-sized. Amplification from RNA transcripts yielded the TCR beta CDR3 regions. The first-round RT-PCR employed HTBI primers together with the Qiagen OneStep RT-PCR kit. A multiplex PCR was then performed as the second round. Via MiXCR, TCRdb re-called the multiplex PCR reads, giving one row per CDR3 protein. The sample gives 340,000 or so distinct CDR3 sequences, 15% to 20% of which show up once; roughly an eighth is in the top ten.

This TCR came from an adult man with Graves' ophthalmopathy. Sequencing was performed on peripheral blood. V is TRBV28 and J is TRBJ2-5; no clear D. The DNA of the CDR3 is TGTGCCAGCAGTTTCGAGACCCAGTACTTC. This translates into CASSFETQYF.